Detailed here is one T cell receptor (beta chain). This sample stems from a study of sequential checkpoint blockade in melanoma. This CDR3 comprises 16 residues. Trimming took off 1 base at V and 1 base at J, with 14 bases between the two ends. The germline CDR1 and CDR2 sequences are SEHNR and FQNEAQ (reference sequence). Treatment described: randomized to nivolumab then ipilimumab (arm A) or the reverse (arm B). Sequenced by immunoSEQ multiplex PCR; TCRdb stores in-frame clones only, minus some. The repertoire holds 5,100 or so clones, with 70% to 80% as singletons. Here the sequenced sample was CD8+ T cells sorted from blood (inferred from file names), taken from a patient given nivolumab and ipilimumab in sequence. The sequence was obtained from a human donor with melanoma. The chain joins TRBV7-9 to TRBJ2-7; D unclear. CDR3 DNA: TGTGCCAGCAGCTTAGAGTGGTCAGGTCGTTCCTACGAGCAGTACTTC. Translating it yields CASSLEWSGRSYEQYF.